The 25 T cell receptor beta chains below all came from one sample that was sequenced in a study of OX40 agonist ivuxolimab in advanced cancers. Library creation used the immunoSEQ multiplex PCR assay. Imported from immuneACCESS, the table was reduced by TCRdb to in-frame sequences with V and J called. These copies leave out some clones; in studies compared against another copy, an unresolved V gene accounts for under half, and the cause of the remainder is not known. This sample has 40,000 or so clones in its table, and 80% to 90% of those were observed once. Jointly, the top ten make up roughly a third of the sample. The starting material was CD4+ or CD8+ T cells sorted from blood, obtained in a trial of the OX40 agonist ivuxolimab. These receptor sequences come from an adult with an advanced solid tumor such as melanoma, head and neck, liver or kidney cancer.

This chain uses TRBV5-4 with TRBJ1-4, with unresolved D. This CDR3 region has 16 residues. The germline gives CDR1 SGHNT, CDR2 YYREEE (reference sequence). Trimming took 0 bases from V and 0 from J, leaving 9 bases between them. The CDR3 loop is CASSLGGSATNEKLFF. DNA for the CDR3: TGTGCCAGCAGCTTGGGAGGATCTGCAACTAATGAAAAACTGTTTTTT.

This chain uses TRBV2 with TRBJ2-3; the D gene is possibly TRBD2 (6 bases). The CDR3 covers 15 residues. The germline V gene encodes CDR1 SNHLY and CDR2 FYNNEI. With 10 bases removed from V and 1 base from J, the gap between germline ends came to 18 bases. CDR3 DNA sequence: TGTGCCACCTCCCCGGAGTCGGGGGGCACAGATACGCAGTATTTT. Protein sequence: CATSPESGGTDTQYF.

The chain employs TRBV5-1 and TRBJ1-1; D unclear. Germline V gene data show CDR1 as SGHRS and CDR2 as YFSETQ. V dropped 1 base and J dropped 2 bases, with 15 bases sitting between them. CDR3 length: 16 residues. CDR3 residues: CASSLYTGSFNTEAFF. The CDR3, as DNA: TGCGCCAGCAGCTTGTATACGGGATCTTTTAACACTGAAGCTTTCTTT.

The V gene is TRBV5-5, the J gene TRBJ2-3; D may be TRBD1 or TRBD2 (5 bases each). V lost 1 base to trimming and J lost 6 bases, with 9 bases between them. Germline values: CDR1 SGHKS, CDR2 YYEKEE (reference sequence). There are 13 residues in the CDR3. The chain's CDR3 is CASSLRGSDTQYF. In DNA, the CDR3 is TGTGCCAGCAGCTTGCGGGGCTCCGATACGCAGTATTTT. The full variable domain, with the rest looked up from reference TRBV5-5 and TRBJ2-3, is DAGVTQSPTHLIKTRGQQVTLRCSPISGHKSVSWYQQVLGQGPQFIFQYYEKEERGRGNFPDRFSARQFPNYSSELNVNALLLGDSALYLCASSLRGSDTQYFGPGTRLTVL.

This chain links TRBV6-5 with TRBJ1-1; D gene unclear. V shed 7 bases and J shed 1 base, with 4 bases lying between them. Germline lookup yields CDR1 MNHEY and CDR2 SVGAGI. The CDR3 is made up of 11 amino acids. In DNA form, the CDR3 reads TGTGCCAGCATGCGGAACACTGAAGCTTTCTTT. Protein sequence: CASMRNTEAFF.

The rearrangement joins TRBV6-6 to TRBJ2-7; D perhaps matches TRBD2 (6 bases). The length of the CDR3 is 12 residues. Germline V gene sequence: CDR1 MNHNY, CDR2 SVGAGI (reference sequence). V lost 8 bases, J lost 0 bases, and 8 bases lay in between. The CDR3 region has the DNA TGTGCCAGCCGGGGACTCTCCTACGAGCAGTACTTC. Protein product: CASRGLSYEQYF.

The V gene is TRBV6-5, the J gene TRBJ1-6; D remains ambiguous. Germline V lookup: CDR1 MNHEY, CDR2 SVGAGI. The CDR3 is made up of 14 amino acids. The V end was cut by 0 bases, the J end by 16 bases, with 16 bases between. Written as DNA, the CDR3 is TGTGCCAGCAGTTACTCCCGTTCTTCCATCGTTCTCCACTTT. Amino acids: CASSYSRSSIVLHF.

V usage is TRBV14 and J usage is TRBJ2-1, with TRBD2 matching over 7 bases. There are 14 residues in the CDR3. Germline trimming cut 1 base from V and 5 bases from J; bases unmatched to any gene: 2. CDR1 and CDR2 (germline): SGHDN, FVKESK. The CDR3 spells CASSQGDYDNEQFF. The CDR3 bases are TGTGCCAGCAGCCAAGGGGACTATGACAATGAGCAGTTCTTC.

V is TRBV4-2 and J is TRBJ2-2; 8 nucleotides agree with TRBD2. CDR1 and CDR2 from the germline V gene are LGHNA and YNFKEQ. This CDR3 is 19 amino acids long. After removal of 0 bases from V and 2 bases from J, the junction contained 11 bases not matched to a gene. The CDR3 reads CASSQDPVVAGFNTGELFF. The CDR3 DNA follows: TGTGCCAGCAGCCAAGACCCAGTAGTAGCGGGATTCAACACCGGGGAGCTGTTTTTT.

The genes are TRBV6-5 and TRBJ2-3, with unresolved D. V gave up 5 bases and J gave up 14 bases, with 14 bases separating them. The CDR3 sequence is 11 residues long. The germline CDR1 and CDR2 sequences are MNHEY and SVGAGI. The CDR3 here is CASSQVRELYF. As DNA, the CDR3 is TGTGCCAGCAGTCAAGTTAGAGAGCTGTATTTT.

J is TRBJ1-6 and V is TRBV6-5; 7 nucleotides agree with TRBD1. CDR1 is MNHEY and CDR2 is SVGAGI in the germline V gene. The CDR3 is 14 residues long. After removal of 7 bases from V and 6 bases from J, the junction contained 6 bases not matched to a gene. The CDR3 sequence: CASNPTGLNSPLHF. Written as DNA, the CDR3 is TGTGCCAGCAACCCGACAGGGCTTAATTCACCCCTCCACTTT.

The chain employs TRBV30 and TRBJ2-5; D gene unclear. This CDR3 is 12 amino acids long. CDR1 is GTSNPN, CDR2 SVGIG, per germline (reference sequence). Trimming took off 4 bases at V and 2 bases at J, with 8 bases between the two ends. The CDR3 DNA reads as TGTGCCTGGAACCGGCAGCAAGAGACCCAGTACTTC. It encodes CAWNRQQETQYF.

This clone was seen just once. The V and J genes are TRBV10-3 and TRBJ1-5; TRBD1 matches at 7 bases. Trimming removed 4 bases from V and 4 bases from J; junction bases left unmatched: 4. The CDR3 totals 14 residues. The germline V gene encodes CDR1 ENHRY and CDR2 SYGVKD. CDR3 bases: TGTGCCATCAGTGGGACAGGCGGAAATCAGCCCCAGCATTTT. Translation: CAISGTGGNQPQHF.

The V call is TRBV15, the J call TRBJ2-5; D is perhaps TRBD2 (6 bases). The ends were cut back, 3 bases at V and 2 bases at J, with 10 bases in the middle. Germline-derived CDR1 and CDR2 are LNHNV and YYDKDF (reference sequence). The CDR3 is made up of 14 amino acids. The CDR3 DNA follows: TGTGCCACCAGCAGGGGCGGGATACAAGAGACCCAGTACTTC. Protein sequence: CATSRGGIQETQYF.

The rearrangement joins TRBV19 to TRBJ2-1; 7 bases agree with TRBD2. In germline, CDR1 is LNHDA, CDR2 SQIVND (reference sequence). CDR3 length: 13 residues. V shed 7 bases, J shed 7 bases, and the junction held 7 bases outside the gene matches. CDR3 in amino acids: CASIGGSRNEQFF. In nucleotides, the CDR3 is TGTGCCAGTATCGGCGGGAGTAGGAATGAGCAGTTCTTC.

The CDR3 here is CASSRGNRGAEQFF. The CDR3 region has the DNA TGTGCCAGCAGCAGGGGAAATAGGGGAGCTGAGCAGTTCTTC. The V and J genes are TRBV14 and TRBJ2-1; D may correspond to TRBD1 or TRBD2 (5 bases each). The germline V gene encodes CDR1 SGHDN and CDR2 FVKESK. This CDR3 spans 14 amino acids. V was pared by 5 bases and J by 9 bases, with 17 bases between.

This chain uses TRBV4-2 with TRBJ1-4; perhaps TRBD1 as D (5 bases). Between the trimmed V and J ends, which lost 0 bases and 8 bases, there was a span of 13 bases. CDR1 is LGHNA, CDR2 YNFKEQ, per germline. The CDR3 consists of 15 residues. The CDR3 region is CASSQDLRVGEKLFF. CDR3 coding DNA: TGTGCCAGCAGCCAAGATCTCAGGGTGGGGGAAAAACTGTTTTTT.

The CDR3: CASSLYVGTEAFF. The CDR3 coding sequence is TGTGCCAGCAGTCTTTACGTCGGGACAGAAGCTTTCTTT. The V call is TRBV5-8, the J call TRBJ1-1, with D tentatively TRBD1 (6 bases). Per the germline V gene, CDR1 is SGHTS and CDR2 is YDEGEE. Trimming pared 5 bases from V and 8 bases from J, leaving 16 bases between. The CDR3 sequence is 13 residues long.

V and J are TRBV18 and TRBJ2-3, with a tentative D call TRBD2 (7 bases). The CDR3 totals 15 residues. With 2 bases removed from V and 2 bases from J, the gap between germline ends came to 11 bases. In germline, CDR1 is KGHSH, CDR2 LQKENI. The CDR3 loop reads CASSPAGANTDTQYF. CDR3 DNA: TGTGCCAGCTCACCAGCGGGGGCCAACACAGATACGCAGTATTTT.

CDR3: CASSFLGVADTQYF. CDR3 nucleotide sequence: TGTGCCAGCAGCTTCCTGGGGGTGGCAGATACGCAGTATTTT. The chain combines TRBV7-2 with TRBJ2-3; D possibly uses TRBD1 or TRBD2 (5 bases each). Trimming took off 3 bases at V and 4 bases at J, with 11 bases between the two ends. CDR3 length: 14 amino acids. Germline-derived CDR1 and CDR2 are SGHTA and FQGNSA.

The chain carries TRBV6-1 and TRBJ2-7; 7 nucleotides match TRBD1. The CDR3 has 12 amino acids. With V trimmed by 6 bases and J by 5 bases, 4 bases remained unmatched. CDR1 MNHNS and CDR2 SASEGT come from the germline V gene. The CDR3 DNA reads TGTGCCAGCAGATCCACAGGGGACGAGCAGTACTTC. Translating gives CASRSTGDEQYF.

The chain has TRBV5-4 and TRBJ2-1; maybe TRBD1 (5 bases). The CDR3 has 12 amino acids. V lost 4 bases to trimming and J lost 8 bases, with 10 bases between them. CDR1 SGHNT and CDR2 YYREEE come from the germline V gene (reference sequence). The CDR3 loop is CASSPDKDEQFF. The DNA for the CDR3 is TGTGCCAGCAGCCCGGACAAAGATGAGCAGTTCTTC.

This chain links TRBV29-1 with TRBJ2-3, with D possibly matching TRBD1 (5 bases). Germline values: CDR1 SQVTM, CDR2 ANQGSEA. Trimming removed 7 bases at V and 1 base at J, with 18 bases between. This CDR3 comprises 15 residues. The CDR3 DNA follows: TGCAGCGGACACAGGTGGTCTGGGGGCACAGATACGCAGTATTTT. Protein product: CSGHRWSGGTDTQYF.

V and J are TRBV9 and TRBJ2-7, with 12 nucleotides matching TRBD1. Germline V gene sequence: CDR1 SGDLS, CDR2 YYNGEE. V gave up 0 bases and J gave up 3 bases; unmatched junction bases: 4. This CDR3 region has 16 residues. CDR3 DNA sequence: TGTGCCAGCAGCGTAGGGGGGACAGGGGGCGTCTACGAGCAGTACTTC. Protein: CASSVGGTGGVYEQYF.

J is TRBJ1-2 and V is TRBV19; TRBD1 might be the D (5 bases). Between the trimmed V and J ends, which lost 4 bases and 6 bases, there was a span of 15 bases. The CDR3 contains 14 residues. Per germline, CDR1 LNHDA and CDR2 SQIVND (reference sequence). The CDR3 region is CASSNSRGKNGYTF. The CDR3, as DNA: TGTGCCAGTAGTAACTCGAGGGGCAAGAATGGCTACACCTTC.